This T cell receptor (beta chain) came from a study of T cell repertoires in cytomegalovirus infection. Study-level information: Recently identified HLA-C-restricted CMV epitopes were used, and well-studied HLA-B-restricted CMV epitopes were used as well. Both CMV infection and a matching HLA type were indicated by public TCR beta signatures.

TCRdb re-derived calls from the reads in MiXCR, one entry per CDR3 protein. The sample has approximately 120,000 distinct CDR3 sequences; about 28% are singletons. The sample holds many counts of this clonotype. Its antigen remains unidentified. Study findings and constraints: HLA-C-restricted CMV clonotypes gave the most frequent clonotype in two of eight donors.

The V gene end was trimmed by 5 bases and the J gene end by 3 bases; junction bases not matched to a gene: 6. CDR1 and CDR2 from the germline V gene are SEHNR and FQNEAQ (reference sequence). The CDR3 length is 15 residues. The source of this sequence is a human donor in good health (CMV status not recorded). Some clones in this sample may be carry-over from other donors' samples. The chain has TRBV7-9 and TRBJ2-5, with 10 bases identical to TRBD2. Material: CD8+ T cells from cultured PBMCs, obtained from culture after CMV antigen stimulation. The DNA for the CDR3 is TGTGCCAGCAGCGAGGGACTAGCGTCGGAAGAGACCCAGTACTTC. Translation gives CASSEGLASEETQYF.